A selection of T cell receptor beta chains follows, all from one sample in a study of blood T cell repertoires in COVID-19. Using immunoSEQ multiplex PCR, the repertoire was profiled, and TCRdb retains in-frame clones only, with some absent. The table shows hundreds of thousands of clones, with 75% to 90% occurring only once. Sample: PBMCs or T cells enriched from blood (not recorded which). These receptors came from a woman younger than 35 who had recovered from COVID-19. Both conserved end residues are part of each CDR3. A D gene is named only where the DNA matches it firmly. Only some rows state a clone size, as once, few, many or a class for expanded clones.

D gene: TRBD1; clone size: .; V gene: TRBV6-5; J gene: TRBJ1-6; CDR3 protein: CASGGQGDNSPLHF; CDR3 DNA: TGTGCCAGTGGAGGCCAGGGGGATAATTCACCCCTCCACTTT
D gene: .; clone size: .; V gene: TRBV28; J gene: TRBJ1-4; CDR3 protein: CASSSLGGTDDEKLFF; CDR3 DNA: TGTGCCAGCAGCTCTTTGGGAGGGACCGACGACGAAAAACTGTTTTTT
D gene: TRBD1; clone size: .; V gene: TRBV9; J gene: TRBJ1-4; CDR3 protein: CASSLGQALNEKLFF; CDR3 DNA: TGTGCCAGCAGCCTGGGACAGGCCCTTAATGAAAAACTGTTTTTT
D gene: TRBD1; clone size: .; V gene: TRBV19; J gene: TRBJ1-1; CDR3 protein: CASTRGQGTVTEAFF; CDR3 DNA: TGTGCCAGTACCCGCGGACAGGGAACGGTCACTGAAGCTTTCTTT
D gene: .; clone size: .; V gene: TRBV4-1; J gene: TRBJ2-3; CDR3 protein: CASSQRRATSGPGSTDTQYF; CDR3 DNA: TGCGCCAGCAGCCAAAGGAGGGCCACGAGCGGGCCTGGTAGCACAGATACGCAGTATTTT
D gene: .; clone size: .; V gene: TRBV28; J gene: TRBJ1-2; CDR3 protein: CASSSQGLGYGYTF; CDR3 DNA: TGTGCCAGCAGTTCCCAGGGTCTGGGTTATGGCTACACCTTC
D gene: .; clone size: few; V gene: TRBV5-1; J gene: TRBJ2-3; CDR3 protein: CASSGGAYTQYF; CDR3 DNA: TGCGCCAGCAGCGGGGGGGCATATACGCAGTATTTT
D gene: TRBD1; clone size: .; V gene: TRBV28; J gene: TRBJ2-5; CDR3 protein: CASSPTGGKETQYF; CDR3 DNA: TGTGCCAGCAGTCCCACAGGGGGCAAAGAGACCCAGTACTTC
D gene: .; clone size: few; V gene: TRBV4-2; J gene: TRBJ1-2; CDR3 protein: CASSQDGARQYGYTF; CDR3 DNA: TGTGCCAGCAGCCAAGATGGGGCCCGGCAATATGGCTACACCTTC
D gene: .; clone size: .; V gene: TRBV30; J gene: TRBJ2-1; CDR3 protein: CAWSSWGVEQFF; CDR3 DNA: TGTGCCTGGAGTTCATGGGGGGTCGAGCAGTTCTTC
D gene: .; clone size: once; V gene: TRBV9; J gene: TRBJ2-3; CDR3 protein: CASSVTADTQYF; CDR3 DNA: TGTGCCAGCAGCGTGACTGCAGATACGCAGTATTTT
D gene: TRBD1; clone size: .; V gene: TRBV27; J gene: TRBJ2-7; CDR3 protein: CASSLRDRGSYEQYF; CDR3 DNA: TGTGCCAGCAGTTTAAGGGACAGGGGGTCCTACGAGCAGTACTTC
D gene: .; clone size: .; V gene: TRBV5-4; J gene: TRBJ2-3; CDR3 protein: CASSLAGSTDTQYF; CDR3 DNA: TGTGCCAGCAGCTTGGCGGGGAGCACAGATACGCAGTATTTT
D gene: .; clone size: once; V gene: TRBV6-5; J gene: TRBJ2-5; CDR3 protein: CASSRGAFQETQYF; CDR3 DNA: TGTGCCAGCAGTCGGGGGGCCTTCCAAGAGACCCAGTACTTC
D gene: .; clone size: .; V gene: TRBV29-1; J gene: TRBJ1-5; CDR3 protein: CSVGQSSNQPQHF; CDR3 DNA: TGCAGCGTAGGACAGTCTAGCAATCAGCCCCAGCATTTT
D gene: .; clone size: once; V gene: TRBV12-3/TRBV12-4; J gene: TRBJ2-7; CDR3 protein: CASTQRGDEQYF; CDR3 DNA: TGTGCCAGCACCCAGCGTGGCGACGAGCAGTACTTC
D gene: TRBD1; clone size: .; V gene: TRBV29-1; J gene: TRBJ2-7; CDR3 protein: CSVQGGQGFPYEQYF; CDR3 DNA: TGCAGCGTCCAGGGCGGACAGGGGTTCCCATACGAGCAGTACTTC
D gene: TRBD1; clone size: .; V gene: TRBV6-5; J gene: TRBJ1-5; CDR3 protein: CASSRDRDQPQHF; CDR3 DNA: TGTGCCAGCAGCAGGGACAGGGACCAGCCCCAGCATTTT
D gene: .; clone size: .; V gene: TRBV10-2; J gene: TRBJ2-5; CDR3 protein: CASSDNEETQYF; CDR3 DNA: TGCGCCAGCAGTGACAATGAGGAGACCCAGTACTTC
D gene: .; clone size: .; V gene: TRBV24-1; J gene: TRBJ2-1; CDR3 protein: CATSDFGDTYNEQFF; CDR3 DNA: TGTGCCACCAGTGATTTCGGGGACACTTACAATGAGCAGTTCTTC
D gene: TRBD1; clone size: .; V gene: TRBV6-2/TRBV6-3; J gene: TRBJ1-5; CDR3 protein: CASSPHFGTGASNQPQHF; CDR3 DNA: TGTGCCAGCAGCCCCCATTTCGGCACAGGGGCGAGCAATCAGCCCCAGCATTTT
D gene: .; clone size: .; V gene: TRBV7-8; J gene: TRBJ2-7; CDR3 protein: CASSHLGSSYEQYF; CDR3 DNA: TGTGCCAGCAGCCACCTAGGTAGCTCCTACGAGCAGTACTTC
D gene: .; clone size: .; V gene: TRBV2; J gene: TRBJ2-2; CDR3 protein: CASNENRVTGELFF; CDR3 DNA: TGTGCCAGCAACGAAAACAGGGTCACCGGGGAGCTGTTTTTT
D gene: TRBD1; clone size: .; V gene: TRBV11-2; J gene: TRBJ2-1; CDR3 protein: CASTLQGAGSYNEQFF; CDR3 DNA: TGTGCCAGCACCCTCCAGGGGGCGGGTTCCTACAATGAGCAGTTCTTC
D gene: .; clone size: .; V gene: TRBV5-4; J gene: TRBJ1-2; CDR3 protein: CASSPRTDYYGYTF; CDR3 DNA: TGTGCCAGCAGCCCACGGACAGACTACTATGGCTACACCTTC
D gene: TRBD2; clone size: .; V gene: TRBV7-6; J gene: TRBJ2-3; CDR3 protein: CASSFVLAGDHTDTQYF; CDR3 DNA: TGTGCCAGCAGCTTTGTTCTAGCGGGGGACCACACAGATACGCAGTATTTT
D gene: .; clone size: .; V gene: TRBV5-1; J gene: TRBJ2-7; CDR3 protein: CASSKRPQGDLEQYF; CDR3 DNA: TGCGCCAGCAGCAAAAGGCCCCAAGGGGATCTCGAGCAGTACTTC
D gene: .; clone size: .; V gene: TRBV27; J gene: TRBJ1-1; CDR3 protein: CASSTGMNTEAFF; CDR3 DNA: TGTGCCAGCAGCACAGGGATGAACACTGAAGCTTTCTTT
D gene: TRBD1; clone size: .; V gene: TRBV5-5; J gene: TRBJ2-2; CDR3 protein: CASSWTGVGTGELFF; CDR3 DNA: TGTGCCAGCAGCTGGACAGGGGTAGGCACCGGGGAGCTGTTTTTT
D gene: .; clone size: .; V gene: TRBV11-2; J gene: TRBJ1-1; CDR3 protein: CASSYGRGNTEAFF; CDR3 DNA: TGTGCCAGCAGCTACGGACGGGGGAACACTGAAGCTTTCTTT
D gene: .; clone size: .; V gene: TRBV6-5; J gene: TRBJ1-4; CDR3 protein: CAPPPAGEGEKLFF; CDR3 DNA: TGTGCCCCGCCTCCAGCGGGGGAAGGGGAAAAACTGTTTTTT